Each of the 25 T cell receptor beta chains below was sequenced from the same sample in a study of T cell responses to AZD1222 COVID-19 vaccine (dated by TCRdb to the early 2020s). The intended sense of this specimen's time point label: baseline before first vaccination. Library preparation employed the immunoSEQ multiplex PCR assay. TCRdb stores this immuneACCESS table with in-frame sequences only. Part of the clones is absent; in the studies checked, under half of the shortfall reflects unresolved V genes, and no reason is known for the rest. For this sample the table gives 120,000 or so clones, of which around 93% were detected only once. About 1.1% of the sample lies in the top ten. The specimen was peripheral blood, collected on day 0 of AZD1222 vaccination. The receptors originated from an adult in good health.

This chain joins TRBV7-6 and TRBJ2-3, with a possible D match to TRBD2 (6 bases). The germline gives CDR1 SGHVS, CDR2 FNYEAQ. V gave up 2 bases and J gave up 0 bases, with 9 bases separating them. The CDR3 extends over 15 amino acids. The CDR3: CASSLWTTSTDTQYF. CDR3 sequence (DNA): TGTGCCAGCAGCTTATGGACTACCAGCACAGATACGCAGTATTTT. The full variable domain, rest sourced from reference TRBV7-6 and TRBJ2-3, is GAGVSQSPRYKVTKRGQDVALRCDPISGHVSLYWYRQALGQGPEFLTYFNYEAQQDKSGLPNDRFSAERPEGSISTLTIQRTEQRDSAMYRCASSLWTTSTDTQYFGPGTRLTVL.

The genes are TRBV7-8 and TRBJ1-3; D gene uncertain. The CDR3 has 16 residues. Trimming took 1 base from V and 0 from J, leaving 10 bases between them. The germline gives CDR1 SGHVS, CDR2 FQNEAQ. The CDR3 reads CASSLGSGLSGNTIYF. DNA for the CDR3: TGTGCCAGCAGCTTAGGGTCAGGCCTCTCTGGAAACACCATATATTTT.

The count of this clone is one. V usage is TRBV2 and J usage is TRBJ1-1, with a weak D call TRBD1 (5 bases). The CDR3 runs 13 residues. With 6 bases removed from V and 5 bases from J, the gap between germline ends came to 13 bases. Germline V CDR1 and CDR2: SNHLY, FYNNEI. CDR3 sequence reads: CASSRGPTTEAFF. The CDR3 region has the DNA TGTGCCAGCAGCCGGGGACCGACTACTGAAGCTTTCTTT.

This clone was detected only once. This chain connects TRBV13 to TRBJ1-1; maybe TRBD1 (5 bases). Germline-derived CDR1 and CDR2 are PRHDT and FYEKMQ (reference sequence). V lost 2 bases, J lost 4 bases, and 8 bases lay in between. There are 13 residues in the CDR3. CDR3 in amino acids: CASSLPGSTEAFF. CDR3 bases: TGTGCCAGCAGCTTACCAGGGTCCACTGAAGCTTTCTTT.

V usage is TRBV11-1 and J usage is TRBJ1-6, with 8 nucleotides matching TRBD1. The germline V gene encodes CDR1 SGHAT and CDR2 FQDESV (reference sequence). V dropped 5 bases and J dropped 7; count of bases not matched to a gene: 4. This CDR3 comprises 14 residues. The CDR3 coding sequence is TGTGCCAGCAGCCCCGACAGGGGAAATTCACCCCTCCACTTT. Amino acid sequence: CASSPDRGNSPLHF.

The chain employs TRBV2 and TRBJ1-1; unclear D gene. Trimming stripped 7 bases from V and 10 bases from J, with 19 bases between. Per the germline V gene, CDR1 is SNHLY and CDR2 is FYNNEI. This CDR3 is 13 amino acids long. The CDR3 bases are TGTGCCAGCACCGGCCCGCCGGGGTGGTTAGCTTTCTTT. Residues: CASTGPPGWLAFF.

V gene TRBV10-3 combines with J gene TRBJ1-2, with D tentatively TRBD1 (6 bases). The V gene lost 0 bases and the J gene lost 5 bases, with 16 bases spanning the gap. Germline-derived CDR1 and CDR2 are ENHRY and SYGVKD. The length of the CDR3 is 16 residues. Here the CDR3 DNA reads TGTGCCATCAGTGAGTCTGAGGACAGTCTACTTTATGGCTACACCTTC. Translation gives CAISESEDSLLYGYTF.

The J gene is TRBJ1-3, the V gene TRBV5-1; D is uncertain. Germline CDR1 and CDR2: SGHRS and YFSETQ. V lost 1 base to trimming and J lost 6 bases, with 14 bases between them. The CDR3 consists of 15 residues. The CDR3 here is CASSLSPGIENTIYF. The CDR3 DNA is TGCGCCAGCAGCTTGAGCCCAGGAATAGAAAACACCATATATTTT.

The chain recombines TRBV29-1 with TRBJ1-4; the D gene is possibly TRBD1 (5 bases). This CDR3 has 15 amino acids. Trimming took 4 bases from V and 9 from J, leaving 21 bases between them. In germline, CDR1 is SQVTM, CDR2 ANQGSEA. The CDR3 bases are TGCAGCGTTGTTTGGGCAATGGGGACGGTGAAAAAACTGTTTTTT. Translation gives CSVVWAMGTVKKLFF.

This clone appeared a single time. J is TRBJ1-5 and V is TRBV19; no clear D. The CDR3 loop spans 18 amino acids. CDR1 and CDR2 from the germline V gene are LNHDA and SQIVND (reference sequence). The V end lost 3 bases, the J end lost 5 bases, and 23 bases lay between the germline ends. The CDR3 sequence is CASSIPPPGPRPDQPQHF. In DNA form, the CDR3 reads TGTGCCAGTAGTATCCCCCCCCCGGGCCCTCGGCCCGATCAGCCCCAGCATTTT.

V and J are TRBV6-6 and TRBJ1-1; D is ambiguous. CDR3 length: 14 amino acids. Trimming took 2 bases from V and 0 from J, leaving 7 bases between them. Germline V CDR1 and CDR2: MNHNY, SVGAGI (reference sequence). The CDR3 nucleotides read TGTGCCAGCAGTTACCAGGCACTGAACACTGAAGCTTTCTTT. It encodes CASSYQALNTEAFF.

CDR3 bases: TGTGCCAGCTCACCCGGACAGGGTCGATACGTGGAGGAGTACTTC. Translation: CASSPGQGRYVEEYF. The chain is built from TRBV18 and TRBJ2-7; 8 nucleotides align to TRBD1. Germline V lookup: CDR1 KGHSH, CDR2 LQKENI. The junction had 15 bases not matched to a gene; V was cut back by 3 bases and J by 11 bases. The CDR3 covers 15 residues.

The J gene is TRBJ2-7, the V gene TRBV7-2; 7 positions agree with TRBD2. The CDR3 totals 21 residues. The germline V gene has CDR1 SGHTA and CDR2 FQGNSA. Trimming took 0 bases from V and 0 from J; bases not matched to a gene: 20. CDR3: CASSLAYSLSIRRESSYEQYF. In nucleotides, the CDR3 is TGTGCCAGCAGCTTAGCCTACAGCCTTTCCATACGGCGGGAGAGCTCCTACGAGCAGTACTTC. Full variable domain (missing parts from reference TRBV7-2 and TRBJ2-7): GAGVSQSPSNKVTEKGKDVELRCDPISGHTALYWYRQSLGQGLEFLIYFQGNSAPDKSGLPSDRFSAERTGGSVSTLTIQRTQQEDSAVYLCASSLAYSLSIRRESSYEQYFGPGTRLTVT.

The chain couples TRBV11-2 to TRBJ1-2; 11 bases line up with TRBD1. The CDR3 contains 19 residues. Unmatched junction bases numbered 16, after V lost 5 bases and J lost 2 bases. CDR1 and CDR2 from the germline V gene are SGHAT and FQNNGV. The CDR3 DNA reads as TGTGCCAGCAGCCAGATGGGGGACAGGGGGTTTTTTTACAACTATGGCTACACCTTC. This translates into CASSQMGDRGFFYNYGYTF.

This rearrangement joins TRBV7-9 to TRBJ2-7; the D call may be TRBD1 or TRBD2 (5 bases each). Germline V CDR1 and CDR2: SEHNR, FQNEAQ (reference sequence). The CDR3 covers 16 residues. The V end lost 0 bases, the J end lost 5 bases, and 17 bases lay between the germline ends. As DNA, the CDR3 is TGTGCCAGCAGCTTAGCCCCTAGGGGCTTCGGGGACGAGCAGTACTTC. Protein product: CASSLAPRGFGDEQYF.

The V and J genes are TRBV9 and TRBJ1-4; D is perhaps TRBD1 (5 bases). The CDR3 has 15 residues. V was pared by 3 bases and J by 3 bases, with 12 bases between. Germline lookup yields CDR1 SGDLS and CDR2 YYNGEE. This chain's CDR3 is CASSGDSVPNEKLFF. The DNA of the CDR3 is TGTGCCAGCAGCGGAGACAGCGTACCTAATGAAAAACTGTTTTTT.

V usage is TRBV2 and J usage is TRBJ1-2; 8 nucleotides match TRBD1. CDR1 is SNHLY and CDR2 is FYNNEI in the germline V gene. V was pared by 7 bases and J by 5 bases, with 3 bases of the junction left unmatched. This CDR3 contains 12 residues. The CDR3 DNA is TGTGCCAGCACTGGACAGGGATATGGCTACACCTTC. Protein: CASTGQGYGYTF.

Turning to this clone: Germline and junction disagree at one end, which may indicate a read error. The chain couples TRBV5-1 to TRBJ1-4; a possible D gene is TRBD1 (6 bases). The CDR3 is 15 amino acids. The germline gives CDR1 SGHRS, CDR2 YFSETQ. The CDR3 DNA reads TGCGCCAGCAGCTTGGAGTGGGGGGCTAACGAAAAACTGTTTTTT. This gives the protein CASSLEWGANEKLFF.

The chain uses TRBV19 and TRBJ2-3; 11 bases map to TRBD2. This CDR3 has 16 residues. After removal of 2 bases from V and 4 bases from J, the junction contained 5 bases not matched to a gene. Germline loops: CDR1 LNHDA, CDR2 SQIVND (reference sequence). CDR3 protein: CASSILAGGGADTQYF. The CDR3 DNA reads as TGTGCCAGTAGTATATTAGCGGGAGGGGGGGCAGATACGCAGTATTTT.

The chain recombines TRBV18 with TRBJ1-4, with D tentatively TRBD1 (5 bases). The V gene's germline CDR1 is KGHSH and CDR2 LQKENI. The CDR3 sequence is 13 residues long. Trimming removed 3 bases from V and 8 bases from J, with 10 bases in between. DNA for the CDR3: TGTGCCAGCTCACCCTCGGGGGACGAAAAACTGTTTTTT. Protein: CASSPSGDEKLFF.

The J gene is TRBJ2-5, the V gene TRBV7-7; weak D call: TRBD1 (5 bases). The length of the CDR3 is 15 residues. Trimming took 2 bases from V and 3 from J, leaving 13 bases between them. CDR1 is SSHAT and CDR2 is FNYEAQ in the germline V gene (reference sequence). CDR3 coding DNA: TGTGCCAGCAGCTTATCCCCCCGCAGGGAAGAGACCCAGTACTTC. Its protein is CASSLSPRREETQYF.

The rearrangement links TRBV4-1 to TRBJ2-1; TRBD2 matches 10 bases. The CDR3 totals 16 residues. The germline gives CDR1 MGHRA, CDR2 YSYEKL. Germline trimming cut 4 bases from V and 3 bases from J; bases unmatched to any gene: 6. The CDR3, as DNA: TGCGCCAGCAGCCCTTCGCTAGCGGGGGACTACAATGAGCAGTTCTTC. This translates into CASSPSLAGDYNEQFF.

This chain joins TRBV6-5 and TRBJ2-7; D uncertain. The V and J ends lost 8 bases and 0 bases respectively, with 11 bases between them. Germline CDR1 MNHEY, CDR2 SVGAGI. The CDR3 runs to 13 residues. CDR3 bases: TGTGCCAGCGCTAAATTCAGCTCCTACGAGCAGTACTTC. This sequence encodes CASAKFSSYEQYF.

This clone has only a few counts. CDR3 loop: CASSLQGGNQPQHF. The CDR3, as DNA: TGTGCCAGCAGTTTACAGGGGGGCAATCAGCCCCAGCATTTT. This chain uses TRBV28 with TRBJ1-5, with 7 bases lining up with TRBD1. CDR3 length equals 14 residues. V shed 2 bases, J shed 2 bases, and the junction held 0 bases outside the gene matches. Germline-derived CDR1 and CDR2 are MDHEN and SYDVKM. Combining the CDR3 with reference TRBV28 and TRBJ1-5 gives the whole variable domain DVKVTQSSRYLVKRTGEKVFLECVQDMDHENMFWYRQDPGLGLRLIYFSYDVKMKEKGDIPEGYSVSREKKERFSLILESASTNQTSMYLCASSLQGGNQPQHFGDGTRLSIL.

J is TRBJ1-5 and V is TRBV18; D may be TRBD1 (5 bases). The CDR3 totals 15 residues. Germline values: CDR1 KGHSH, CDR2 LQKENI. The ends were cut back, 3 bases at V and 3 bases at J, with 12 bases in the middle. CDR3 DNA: TGTGCCAGCTCACCTCCGGGCAGGGACAATCAGCCCCAGCATTTT. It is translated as CASSPPGRDNQPQHF.